The next 15 T cell receptor beta chains were all read from a single sample in a study of blood T cells in healthy people across ages. The use of a sample-barcoded 5' primer and a J-beta primer mix characterized a second PCR of 7 to 11 cycles. Using its own MiXCR run on the 5' RACE reads, TCRdb lists one record per CDR3 protein. The sample contains roughly 700,000 distinct CDR3 sequences, more than 20% of which appear only once. These data are also associated with another study on T cells of mothers and their children.

The sequencing sample was made of blood. The receptors here all came from a boy aged 5-17 years in good health.

This clonotype appeared a few times. This rearrangement joins TRBV11-2 to TRBJ1-1, with D unresolved. This CDR3 spans 14 amino acids. Between the trimmed V and J ends, which lost 4 bases and 0 bases, there was a span of 9 bases. CDR1 and CDR2 (germline): SGHAT, FQNNGV. The CDR3 DNA is TGTGCCAGCAGCTCATTGACATTGAACACTGAAGCTTTCTTT. Amino acids: CASSSLTLNTEAFF. The entire variable domain, with the rest obtained from reference TRBV11-2 and TRBJ1-1, is as follows: EAGVAQSPRYKIIEKRQSVAFWCNPISGHATLYWYQQILGQGPKLLIQFQNNGVVDDSQLPKDRFSAERLKGVDSTLKIQPAKLEDSAVYLCASSSLTLNTEAFFGQGTRLTVV.

The chain couples TRBV9 to TRBJ2-7; 11 nucleotides match TRBD2. CDR3 size: 17 residues. Germline V gene sequence: CDR1 SGDLS, CDR2 YYNGEE. V shed 0 bases and J 3 bases; nucleotides not matched to a gene: 8. The CDR3 region is CASSVGPPTSGSYEQYF. The CDR3 DNA reads as TGTGCCAGCAGCGTAGGCCCCCCAACTAGCGGGAGCTACGAGCAGTACTTC.

This clonotype was seen more than once but under ten times. This sequence joins TRBV13 and TRBJ2-7, with D unclear. V dropped 2 bases and J dropped 6 bases, with 17 bases sitting between them. The V gene's germline CDR1 is PRHDT and CDR2 FYEKMQ (reference sequence). The length of the CDR3 is 15 residues. CDR3 coding DNA: TGTGCCAGCAGCTTAAGTCCCACCCCGGCTGGCGAGCAGTACTTC. It is translated as CASSLSPTPAGEQYF.

The chain links TRBV7-8 to TRBJ1-1; TRBD1 agrees at 9 bases. Per germline, CDR1 SGHVS and CDR2 FQNEAQ. The length of the CDR3 is 15 residues. With 1 base clipped from V and 1 base from J, the junction kept 1 base outside the gene matches. In nucleotides, the CDR3 is TGTGCCAGCAGCTTAGAGACAGGGGGGAACACTGAAGCTTTCTTT. Protein: CASSLETGGNTEAFF.

J is TRBJ1-1 and V is TRBV27; no clear D. Trimming removed 5 bases at V and 5 bases at J, with 15 bases between. The CDR3 covers 14 residues. Germline V gene sequence: CDR1 MNHEY, CDR2 SMNVEV (reference sequence). This CDR3 reads CASSRSPPGTEAFF. The CDR3, as DNA: TGTGCCAGCAGTCGATCCCCCCCCGGTACTGAAGCTTTCTTT.

This clonotype was recorded only once. A much larger clone sits a single nucleotide away, making a read error possible. The genes are TRBV9 and TRBJ2-3; D remains unclear. Germline V gene sequence: CDR1 SGDLS, CDR2 YYNGEE. V was pared by 0 bases and J by 3 bases, with 2 bases between. The CDR3 is made up of 12 amino acids. In DNA form, the CDR3 reads TGTGCCAGCAGCGTAGAAACAGATACGCAGTATTTT. Amino acids: CASSVETDTQYF.

This clonotype was detected once. The chain couples TRBV29-1 to TRBJ1-4; the match to TRBD1 covers 7 bases. Germline-derived CDR1 and CDR2 are SQVTM and ANQGSEA. V lost 6 bases to trimming and J lost 7 bases; unmatched junction nucleotides: 5. This CDR3 has 12 amino acids. The CDR3 DNA reads as TGCAGCGTGACAGGGTTGGGTGAAAAACTGTTTTTT. Its translation: CSVTGLGEKLFF.

In its sample, this clonotype was seen a few times. V gene TRBV7-3 combines with J gene TRBJ2-5, with a possible D match to TRBD1 (6 bases). The end of the DNA fits TRBJ2-1 better, so the J call may be wrong. Germline-derived CDR1 and CDR2 are SGHTA and FQGTGA. The CDR3 has 13 amino acids. The CDR3 sequence is CASSLQGSHEQFF. In nucleotides, the CDR3 is TGTGCCAGCAGTCTTCAGGGGTCACATGAGCAGTTCTTC.

The chain recombines TRBV15 with TRBJ1-4; no reliable D call. Deletions cut 1 base from V and 8 bases from J, with 8 bases between. This CDR3 has 13 amino acids. Germline V gene sequence: CDR1 LNHNV, CDR2 YYDKDF (reference sequence). The CDR3: CATSRGAEEKLFF. The CDR3 DNA follows: TGTGCCACCAGCAGAGGGGCAGAGGAAAAACTGTTTTTT.

In its sample, this clonotype was seen many times. The J gene is TRBJ2-7, the V gene TRBV3-1; TRBD2 agrees at 11 bases. The CDR3 consists of 14 residues. V gave up 4 bases and J gave up 3 bases; unmatched junction bases: 2. Germline V lookup: CDR1 LGHDT, CDR2 YNNKEL (reference sequence). The chain's CDR3 is CASSPGLAVYEQYF. The CDR3 coding sequence is TGTGCCAGCAGCCCGGGACTAGCGGTCTACGAGCAGTACTTC.

This sequence joins TRBV14 and TRBJ2-5; D is uncertain. The J call may not be correct, given that the DNA end is closer to TRBJ2-7. This CDR3 is built from 16 residues. The germline V gene has CDR1 SGHDN and CDR2 FVKESK. The chain's CDR3 is CASSQVSGYPIYEQYF. In nucleotides, the CDR3 is TGTGCCAGCAGCCAAGTGTCCGGGTACCCTATCTACGAGCAGTACTTC.

This clonotype was seen a few times. The chain recombines TRBV20-1 with TRBJ2-3; no firm D call. Germline lookup yields CDR1 DFQATT and CDR2 SNEGSKA (reference sequence). The ends were cut back, 3 bases at V and 0 bases at J, with 10 bases in the middle. This CDR3 contains 14 residues. The CDR3 loop is CSASGASSTDTQYF. CDR3 sequence (DNA): TGCAGTGCTAGCGGCGCCTCTAGCACAGATACGCAGTATTTT.

This clonotype was seen more than once but under ten times. V and J are TRBV28 and TRBJ2-3; TRBD1 matches at 7 bases. Trimming took 5 bases from V and 1 from J; bases not matched to a gene: 6. Germline lookup yields CDR1 MDHEN and CDR2 SYDVKM. The CDR3 is made up of 15 amino acids. The CDR3 loop is CASSPQGDRTDTQYF. The CDR3 region has the DNA TGTGCCAGCAGTCCGCAGGGGGATCGCACAGATACGCAGTATTTT.

The chain couples TRBV6-5 to TRBJ1-4; D unclear. CDR3 size: 14 residues. V was pared by 2 bases and J by 7 bases, with 11 bases between. Germline V CDR1 and CDR2: MNHEY, SVGAGI. The CDR3 nucleotides read TGTGCCAGCAGTTACGCAGCAGGACCTGAAAAACTGTTTTTT. This translates into CASSYAAGPEKLFF.

J is TRBJ2-7 and V is TRBV20-1; 7 nucleotides agree with TRBD2. This CDR3 contains 15 residues. CDR1 and CDR2 from the germline V gene are DFQATT and SNEGSKA (reference sequence). V lost 6 bases to trimming and J lost 0 bases; unmatched junction nucleotides: 11. The chain's CDR3 is CSAILGGAHSYEQYF. CDR3 DNA: TGCAGTGCCATCCTGGGAGGGGCTCACTCCTACGAGCAGTACTTC.